The entry below gives a single T cell receptor (beta chain) sequence along with its context. Looked up from germline, CDR1 is MNHEY and CDR2 is SVGAGI. CDR3 length: 16 residues. V lost 0 bases to trimming and J lost 3 bases, with 9 bases between them. This entry is derived from a study of control samples from healthy donors and cancer patients. Sequenced by immunoSEQ multiplex PCR; TCRdb stores in-frame clones only, minus some. The sample lists about 76,000 clones, about nine tenths occurring once. Sequenced material: PBMCs. The sequence was collected from a woman in her forties or fifties with colorectal cancer. The chain recombines TRBV6-5 with TRBJ1-6, with a tentative D call TRBD1 (6 bases). CDR3 DNA: TGTGCCAGCAGTTACTCGGACAGTGTCTATAATTCACCCCTCCACTTT. Residues: CASSYSDSVYNSPLHF.